This TCR beta chain was observed in a study of blood T cell repertoires in COVID-19 (dated by TCRdb to the early 2020s). Regarding the research as a whole: Samples from collaborators originated in the United States, Italy and Spain and spanned both the acute and convalescent phases of COVID-19. The repertoires were made available in a free public database intended to serve as a resource for research on the immune response to SARS-CoV-2. A de-identified subject ID, COVID-19 status, age in years and sex were almost always included in the sample metadata. Deeply sampled blood TCRbeta repertoires from subjects exposed to, actively infected with, or recovered from COVID-19 were included in the dataset. HLA class I and class II types, where available, came from metadata supplied by the sample provider rather than from assay-based typing. Samples were obtained from the ongoing ImmuneRACE study (first 160 participants) and from over 1,000 subjects provided by 6 global collaborators. The prospective study material was composed of cDNA or gDNA derived from T cells, B-cell-depleted T cells, or PBMCs. Broader findings and caveats from the paper: The quantity of clinical and demographic metadata differed by source and by participant and was supplied without curation.

Worth noting for this clone: Its antigen is unknown. Possible read error: a much larger clone is one base away.

The immunoSEQ Assay, a bias-controlled multiplex PCR, was used to amplify TCRbeta CDR3 regions from genomic DNA. As for the authors' bioinformatics: The number of nucleated cells in each sample was estimated from the amplification of reference gene primers within the assay. To quantify the absolute abundance of each unique TCRbeta CDR3 rearrangement, sequence reads were collapsed and filtered. Productive Simpson clonality was computed per sample as the square root of Simpson's diversity index over productive rearrangements. Entries here come from immuneACCESS through TCRdb and include only in-frame sequences with V and J called. Some clones fail to appear in such tables; in the studies checked, an unresolved V gene covers under half of the shortfall, and the cause of the remainder is unknown. V and J calls and clone size are given by that table; D and trimming were obtained from the DNA. This sample is represented by roughly 350,000 clones; around 84% of them were singletons. The ten largest clones take up more than 3% of the sample.

The CDR3 measures 13 amino acids from cysteine to phenylalanine. Only the CDR3 part of the read is kept: 39 bases, read in frame from the first base. CDR1 and CDR2 are read off the germline V gene (reference sequence) as LNHDA and SQIVND. Unmatched junction bases come to 4, with V trimmed by 10 bases and J by 2 bases. Each collaborating institution followed its own protocols to collect whole blood in K2EDTA tubes. For TCRbeta analysis, collaborators shipped samples as frozen whole blood, isolated PBMCs, or DNA extracted from either of those sample types. This TCR came from a woman aged 18-29 years with acute or convalescent COVID-19. This sequence uses TRBV19 and TRBJ1-3; 8 central nucleotides agree with TRBD1. The sequenced sample consisted of peripheral blood. The DNA sequence is as follows: TGTGCCACTGCGACAGGGGCTGGAAACACCATATATTTT. This sequence encodes CATATGAGNTIYF.